One TCR beta chain is described in this entry. Its antigen is undetermined. This table comes from immunoSEQ multiplex PCR, and its TCRdb copy is limited to in-frame clones, with some not included. This sample has fewer than 40,000 clones, with about 89% found just once. Memory T cells were CD45RO+, naive were CD45RA+, sorted by FACS. V was trimmed by 1 base and J by 5 bases, leaving 3 bases between them. Germline CDR1 and CDR2: ENHRY and SYGVKD. CDR3 size: 12 residues. The sample belongs to a study of regulatory dendritic cells for organ transplantation. Points from the study as a whole: The most alloreactive TCR clonotypes were found in resting memory CD8+ cells. Memory CD8+ clonal expansion seemed more limited with regulatory than mature dendritic cells. Between individuals, the alloreactive memory CD8+ T cell pool differed considerably.

V usage is TRBV10-3 and J usage is TRBJ2-1; D unresolved. The sample was naive CD4+ T cells from blood. Subset reported: CD45RA+ naive T cells. The TCR comes from a human donor in good health. CDR3 nucleotide sequence: TGTGCCATCAGTGAGTTAGACAATGAGCAGTTCTTC. Residues: CAISELDNEQFF.